This T cell receptor (beta chain) appears in the sequencing data of a study of T-cell memory formation after mild COVID-19. A 5'RACE reaction primed in the constant segment made cDNA libraries of TCR alpha and TCR beta, and these carried sample barcodes and UMIs. TCRdb reprocessed the 5' RACE reads via MiXCR and lists one record per CDR3 protein. Altogether approximately 150,000 distinct CDR3 sequences are present, about 14% being singletons, with the ten largest covering 13% to 15%. As to this clonotype: The target antigen is unknown.

General observations from the study: Mainly in CM and EM were contracting CD4+ clones; CD8+ were in EMRA. Cross-reactive memory seemingly joined, as some responding clones were found in pre-infection memory.

The germline gives CDR1 SGHTA, CDR2 FQGNSA. Deletions cut 8 bases from V and 9 bases from J, with 10 bases between. The CDR3 totals 10 residues. This sequence joins TRBV7-2 and TRBJ2-5, with no clear D. Material for sequencing was PBMCs or a T cell subset sorted from them (not recorded which). The origin of this receptor is an adult woman who had mild COVID-19 (a few samples of this study predate the infection). Cell type and time point are not known. The CDR3 DNA follows: TGTGCCAGCGGGATTGGAGCCCAGTACTTC. This sequence encodes CASGIGAQYF. Full variable domain (rest looked up from reference TRBV7-2 and TRBJ2-5): GAGVSQSPSNKVTEKGKDVELRCDPISGHTALYWYRQSLGQGLEFLIYFQGNSAPDKSGLPSDRFSAERTGGSVSTLTIQRTQQEDSAVYLCASGIGAQYFGPGTRLLVL.